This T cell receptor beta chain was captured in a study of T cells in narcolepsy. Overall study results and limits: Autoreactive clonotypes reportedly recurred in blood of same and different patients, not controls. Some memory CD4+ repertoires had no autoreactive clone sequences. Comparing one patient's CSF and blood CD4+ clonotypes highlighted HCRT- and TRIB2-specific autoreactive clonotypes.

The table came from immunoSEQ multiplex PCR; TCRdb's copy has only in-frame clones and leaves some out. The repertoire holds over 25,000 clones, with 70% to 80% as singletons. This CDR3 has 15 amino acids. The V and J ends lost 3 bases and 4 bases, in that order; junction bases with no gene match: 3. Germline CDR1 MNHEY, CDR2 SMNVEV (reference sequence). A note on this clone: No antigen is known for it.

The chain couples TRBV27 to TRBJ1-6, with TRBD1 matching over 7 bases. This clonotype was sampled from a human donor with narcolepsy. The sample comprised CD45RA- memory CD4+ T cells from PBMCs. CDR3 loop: CASSLTGRYNSPLHF. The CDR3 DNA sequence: TGTGCCAGCAGTTTGACAGGGAGGTATAATTCACCCCTCCACTTT.